The clone carrying this T cell receptor beta chain occurred a few times. The antigen remains unidentified. The donors were all healthy and Caucasian. MiXCR, applied by TCRdb to the 5' RACE reads, yields one record per CDR3 protein. The data contain 1.5 million to 2 million distinct CDR3 sequences, less than 40% of them singletons. This specimen belongs to a study of identical twins. The study's findings and limits: Weaker excess twin sharing was observed in beta out-of-frame sequences. Findings came from cross-sectional statistics, without long-term follow-up of donors.

The CDR3 length is 14 residues. Germline V gene sequence: CDR1 MGHDK, CDR2 SYGVNS. Trimming left V 2 bases short and J 4 bases short, with 8 bases between. The rearrangement links TRBV25-1 to TRBJ1-4, with unresolved D. The origin of this receptor is a newborn girl in good health. The sample consisted of cord blood. In DNA, the CDR3 is TGTGCCAGCAGTGAAGGGGAGTTTAATGAAAAACTGTTTTTT. Encoded protein: CASSEGEFNEKLFF.